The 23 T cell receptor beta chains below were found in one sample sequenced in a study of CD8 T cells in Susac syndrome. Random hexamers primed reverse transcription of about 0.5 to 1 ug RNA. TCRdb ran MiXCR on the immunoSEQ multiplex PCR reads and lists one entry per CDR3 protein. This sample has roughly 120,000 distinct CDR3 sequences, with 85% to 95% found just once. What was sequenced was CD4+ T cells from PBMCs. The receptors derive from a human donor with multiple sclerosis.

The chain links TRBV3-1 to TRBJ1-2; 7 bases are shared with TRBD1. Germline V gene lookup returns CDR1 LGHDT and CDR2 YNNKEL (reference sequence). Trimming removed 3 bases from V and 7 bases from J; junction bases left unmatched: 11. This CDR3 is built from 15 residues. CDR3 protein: CASSQGGQAGVGYTF. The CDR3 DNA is TGTGCCAGCAGCCAGGGAGGACAGGCTGGGGTTGGCTACACCTTC.

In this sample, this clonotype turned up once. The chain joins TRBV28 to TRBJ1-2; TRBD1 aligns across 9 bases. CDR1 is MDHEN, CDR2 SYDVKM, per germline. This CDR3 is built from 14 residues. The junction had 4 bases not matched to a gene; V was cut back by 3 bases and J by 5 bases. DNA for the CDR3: TGTGCCAGCAGTTTCACCGGGACAGGGTATGGCTACACCTTC. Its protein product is CASSFTGTGYGYTF.

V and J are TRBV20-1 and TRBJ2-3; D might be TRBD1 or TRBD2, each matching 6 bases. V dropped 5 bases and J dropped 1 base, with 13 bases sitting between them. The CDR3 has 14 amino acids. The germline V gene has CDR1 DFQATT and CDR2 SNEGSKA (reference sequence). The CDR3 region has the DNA TGCAGTGCTGATGTGGGGGGCGGCACAGATACGCAGTATTTT. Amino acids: CSADVGGGTDTQYF.

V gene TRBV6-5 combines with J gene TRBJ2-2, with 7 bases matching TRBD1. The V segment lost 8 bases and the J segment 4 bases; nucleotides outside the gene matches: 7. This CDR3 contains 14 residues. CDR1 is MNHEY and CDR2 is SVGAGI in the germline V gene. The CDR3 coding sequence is TGTGCCAGCCGACAGGGTACCCTCACCGGGGAGCTGTTTTTT. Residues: CASRQGTLTGELFF.

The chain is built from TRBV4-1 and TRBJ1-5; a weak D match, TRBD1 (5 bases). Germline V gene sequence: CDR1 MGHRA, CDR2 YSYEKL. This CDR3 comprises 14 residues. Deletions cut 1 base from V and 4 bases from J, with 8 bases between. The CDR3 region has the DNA TGCGCCAGCAGCCAAGGACAGTCTAATCAGCCCCAGCATTTT. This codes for CASSQGQSNQPQHF.

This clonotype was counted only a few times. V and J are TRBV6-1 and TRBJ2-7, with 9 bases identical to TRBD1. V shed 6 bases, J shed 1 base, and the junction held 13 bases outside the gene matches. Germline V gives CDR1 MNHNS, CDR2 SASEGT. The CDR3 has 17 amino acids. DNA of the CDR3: TGTGCCAGCAGCGCGAGATGGACAGGGGACGGTTCCTACGAGCAGTACTTC. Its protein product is CASSARWTGDGSYEQYF.

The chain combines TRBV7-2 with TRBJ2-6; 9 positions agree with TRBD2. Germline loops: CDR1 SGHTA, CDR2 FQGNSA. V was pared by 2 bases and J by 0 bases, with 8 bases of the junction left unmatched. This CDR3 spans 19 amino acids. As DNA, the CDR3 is TGTGCCAGCAGCTTAAGAGGGCTAGCGGGAAGCTCTGGGGCCAACGTCCTGACTTTC. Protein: CASSLRGLAGSSGANVLTF.

CDR3 in amino acids: CASSVQGSTYEQYF. CDR3 DNA sequence: TGCGCCAGCAGCGTACAGGGTTCCACCTACGAGCAGTACTTC. The chain has TRBV5-1 and TRBJ2-7; D might be TRBD1 (6 bases). Trimming removed 4 bases from V and 2 bases from J, with 13 bases in between. The CDR3 is 14 residues long. CDR1 SGHRS and CDR2 YFSETQ come from the germline V gene.

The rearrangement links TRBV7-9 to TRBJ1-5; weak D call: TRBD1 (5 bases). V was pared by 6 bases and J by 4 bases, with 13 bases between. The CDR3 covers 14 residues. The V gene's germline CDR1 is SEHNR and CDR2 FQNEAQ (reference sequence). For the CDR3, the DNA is TGTGCCAGCAGTGCAACAGGTTTTAATCAGCCCCAGCATTTT. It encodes CASSATGFNQPQHF.

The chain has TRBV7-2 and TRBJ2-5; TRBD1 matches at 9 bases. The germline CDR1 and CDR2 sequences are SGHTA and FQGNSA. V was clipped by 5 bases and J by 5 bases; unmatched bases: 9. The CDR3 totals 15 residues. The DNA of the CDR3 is TGTGCCAGCAGCCGACAGGGGGTAGTGGAGGAGACCCAGTACTTC. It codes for CASSRQGVVEETQYF.

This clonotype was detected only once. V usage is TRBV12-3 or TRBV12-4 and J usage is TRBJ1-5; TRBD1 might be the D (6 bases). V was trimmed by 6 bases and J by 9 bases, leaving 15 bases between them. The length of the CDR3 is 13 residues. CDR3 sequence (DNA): TGTGCCAGCAGAAACCAGGGGAGCGGGCCCCAGCATTTT. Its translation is CASRNQGSGPQHF.

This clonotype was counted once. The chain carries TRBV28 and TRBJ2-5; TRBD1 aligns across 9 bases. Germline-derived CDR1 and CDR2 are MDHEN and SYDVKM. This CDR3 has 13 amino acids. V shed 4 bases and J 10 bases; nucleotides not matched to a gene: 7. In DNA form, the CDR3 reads TGTGCCAGCAGTTCCGGACAGGGGACTGTCCAGTACTTC. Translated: CASSSGQGTVQYF.

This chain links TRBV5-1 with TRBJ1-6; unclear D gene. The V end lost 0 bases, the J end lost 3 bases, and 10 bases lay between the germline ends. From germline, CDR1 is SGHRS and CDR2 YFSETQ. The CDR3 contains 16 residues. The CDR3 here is CASSLGLQLYNSPLHF. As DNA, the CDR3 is TGCGCCAGCAGCTTGGGTTTACAGCTCTATAATTCACCCCTCCACTTT.

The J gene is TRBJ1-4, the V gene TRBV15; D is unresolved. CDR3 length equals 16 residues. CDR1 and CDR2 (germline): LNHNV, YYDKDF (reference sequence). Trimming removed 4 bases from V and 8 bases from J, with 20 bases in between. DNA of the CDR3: TGTGCCACCAGCAAGAATCCCCGGGGATTAAAGGAAAAACTGTTTTTT. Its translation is CATSKNPRGLKEKLFF.

The chain's CDR3 is CSADDRGNYGYTF. CDR3 nucleotides: TGCAGTGCAGACGACAGGGGCAACTATGGCTACACCTTC. V gene TRBV20-1 combines with J gene TRBJ1-2; TRBD1 agrees at 8 bases. In germline, CDR1 is DFQATT, CDR2 SNEGSKA (reference sequence). The CDR3 contains 13 residues. V trimming: 6 bases; J trimming: 2 bases; junction bases outside the gene matches: 5.

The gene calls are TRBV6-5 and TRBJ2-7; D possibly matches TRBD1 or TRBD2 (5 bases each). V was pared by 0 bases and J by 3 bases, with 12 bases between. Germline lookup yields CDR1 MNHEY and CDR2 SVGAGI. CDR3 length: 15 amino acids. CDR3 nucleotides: TGTGCCAGCAGTTACTCCTGGGACGGTGACTACGAGCAGTACTTC. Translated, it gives CASSYSWDGDYEQYF.

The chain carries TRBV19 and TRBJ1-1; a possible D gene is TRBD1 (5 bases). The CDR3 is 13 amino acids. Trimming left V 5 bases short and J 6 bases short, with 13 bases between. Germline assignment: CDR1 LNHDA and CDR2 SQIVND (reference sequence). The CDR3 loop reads CASSRDWGAEAFF. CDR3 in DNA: TGTGCCAGTAGTCGGGACTGGGGTGCTGAAGCTTTCTTT.

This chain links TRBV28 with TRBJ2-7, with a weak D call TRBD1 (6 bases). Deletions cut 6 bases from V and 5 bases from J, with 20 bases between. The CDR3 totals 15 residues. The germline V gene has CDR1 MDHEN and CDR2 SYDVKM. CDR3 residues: CASSSQGKVFHEQYF. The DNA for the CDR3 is TGTGCCAGCAGCTCTCAGGGGAAAGTGTTCCACGAGCAGTACTTC.

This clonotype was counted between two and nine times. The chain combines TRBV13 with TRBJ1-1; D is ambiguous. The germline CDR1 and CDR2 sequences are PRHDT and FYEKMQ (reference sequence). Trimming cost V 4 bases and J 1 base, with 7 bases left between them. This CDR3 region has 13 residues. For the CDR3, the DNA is TGTGCCAGCAGCTCCCGCCCGAACACTGAAGCTTTCTTT. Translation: CASSSRPNTEAFF.

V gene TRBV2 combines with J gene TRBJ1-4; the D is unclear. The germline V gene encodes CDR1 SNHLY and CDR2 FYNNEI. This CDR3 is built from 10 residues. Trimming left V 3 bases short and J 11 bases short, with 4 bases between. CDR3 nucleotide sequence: TGTGCCAGCAGTGAGACGAAACTGTTTTTT. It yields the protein CASSETKLFF.

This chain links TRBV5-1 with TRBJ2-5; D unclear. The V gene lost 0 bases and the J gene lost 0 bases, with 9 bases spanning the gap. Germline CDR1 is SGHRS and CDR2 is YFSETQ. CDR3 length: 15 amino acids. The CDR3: CASSLVSANQETQYF. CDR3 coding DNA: TGCGCCAGCAGCTTGGTTTCGGCCAACCAAGAGACCCAGTACTTC.

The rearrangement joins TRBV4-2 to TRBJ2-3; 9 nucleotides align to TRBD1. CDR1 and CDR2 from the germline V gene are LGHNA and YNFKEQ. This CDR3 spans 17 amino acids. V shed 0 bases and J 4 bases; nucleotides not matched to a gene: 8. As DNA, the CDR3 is TGTGCCAGCAGCCAAGATCATGGGACAGGGAGATCAGATACGCAGTATTTT. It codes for CASSQDHGTGRSDTQYF.

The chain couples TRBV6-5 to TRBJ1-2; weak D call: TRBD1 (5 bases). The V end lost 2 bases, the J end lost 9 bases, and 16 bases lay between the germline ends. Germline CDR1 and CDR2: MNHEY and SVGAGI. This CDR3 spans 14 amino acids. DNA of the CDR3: TGTGCCAGCAGTTACCGGGGTGCAGGGTTGAGCTACACCTTC. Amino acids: CASSYRGAGLSYTF.